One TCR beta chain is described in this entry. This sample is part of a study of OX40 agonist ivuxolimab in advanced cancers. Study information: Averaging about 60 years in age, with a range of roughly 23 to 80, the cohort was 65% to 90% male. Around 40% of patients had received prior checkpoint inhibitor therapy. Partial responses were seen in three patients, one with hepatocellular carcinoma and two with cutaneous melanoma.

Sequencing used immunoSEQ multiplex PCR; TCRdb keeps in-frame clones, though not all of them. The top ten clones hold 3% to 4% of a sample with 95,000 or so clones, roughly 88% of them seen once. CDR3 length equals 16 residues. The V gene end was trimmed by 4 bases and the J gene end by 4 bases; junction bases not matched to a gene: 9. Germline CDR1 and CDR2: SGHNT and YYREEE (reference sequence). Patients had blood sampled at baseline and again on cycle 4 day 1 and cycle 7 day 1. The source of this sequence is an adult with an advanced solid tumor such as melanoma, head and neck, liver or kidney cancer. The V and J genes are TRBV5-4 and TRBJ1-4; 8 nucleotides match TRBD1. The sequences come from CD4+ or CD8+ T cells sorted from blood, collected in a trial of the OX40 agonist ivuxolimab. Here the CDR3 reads CASSILRGLVNEKLFF. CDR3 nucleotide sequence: TGTGCCAGCAGCATCCTCAGGGGGCTAGTTAATGAAAAACTGTTTTTT.